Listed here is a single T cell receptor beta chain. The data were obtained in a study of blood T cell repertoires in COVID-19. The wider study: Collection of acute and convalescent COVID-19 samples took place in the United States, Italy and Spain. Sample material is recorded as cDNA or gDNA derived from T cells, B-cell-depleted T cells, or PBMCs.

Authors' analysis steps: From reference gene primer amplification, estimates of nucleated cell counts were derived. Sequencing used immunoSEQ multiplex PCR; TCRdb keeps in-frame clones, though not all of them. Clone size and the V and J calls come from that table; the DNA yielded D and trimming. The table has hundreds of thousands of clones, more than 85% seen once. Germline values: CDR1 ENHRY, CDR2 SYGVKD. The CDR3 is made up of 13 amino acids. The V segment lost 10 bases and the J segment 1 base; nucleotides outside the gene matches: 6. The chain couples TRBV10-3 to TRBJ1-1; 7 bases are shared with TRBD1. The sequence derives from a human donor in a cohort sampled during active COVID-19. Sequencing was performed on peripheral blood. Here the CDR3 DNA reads TGTGCCACGATAACAGGGGAGAACACTGAAGCTTTCTTT. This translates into CATITGENTEAFF.